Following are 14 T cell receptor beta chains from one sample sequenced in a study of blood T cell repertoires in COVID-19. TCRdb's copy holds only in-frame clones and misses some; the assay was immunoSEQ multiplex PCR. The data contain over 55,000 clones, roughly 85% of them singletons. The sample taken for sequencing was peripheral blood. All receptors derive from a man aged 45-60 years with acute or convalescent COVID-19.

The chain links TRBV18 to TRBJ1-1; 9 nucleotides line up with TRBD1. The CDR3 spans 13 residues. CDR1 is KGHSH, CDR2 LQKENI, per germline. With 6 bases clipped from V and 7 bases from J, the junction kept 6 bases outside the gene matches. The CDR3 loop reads CASSPDRGSEAFF. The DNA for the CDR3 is TGTGCCAGCTCCCCGGACAGGGGCAGTGAAGCTTTCTTT.

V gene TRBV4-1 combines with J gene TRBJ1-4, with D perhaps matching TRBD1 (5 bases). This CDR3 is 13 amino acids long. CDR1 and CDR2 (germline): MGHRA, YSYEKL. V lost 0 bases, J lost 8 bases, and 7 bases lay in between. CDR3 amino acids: CASSQEGGEKLFF. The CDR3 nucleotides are TGCGCCAGCAGCCAAGAGGGGGGGGAAAAACTGTTTTTT.

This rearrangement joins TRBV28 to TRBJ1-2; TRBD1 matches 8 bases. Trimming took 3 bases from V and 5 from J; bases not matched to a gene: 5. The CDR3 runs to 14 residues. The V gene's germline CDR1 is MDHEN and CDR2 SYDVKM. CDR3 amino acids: CASSFNRGGYGYTF. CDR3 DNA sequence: TGTGCCAGCAGTTTCAACAGGGGGGGTTATGGCTACACCTTC.

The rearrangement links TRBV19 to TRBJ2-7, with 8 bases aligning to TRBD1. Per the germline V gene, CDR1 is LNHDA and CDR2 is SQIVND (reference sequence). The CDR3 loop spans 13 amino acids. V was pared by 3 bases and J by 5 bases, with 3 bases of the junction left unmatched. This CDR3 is CASSISGGHEQYV. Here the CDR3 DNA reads TGTGCCAGTAGTATCTCAGGGGGCCACGAGCAGTACGTC.

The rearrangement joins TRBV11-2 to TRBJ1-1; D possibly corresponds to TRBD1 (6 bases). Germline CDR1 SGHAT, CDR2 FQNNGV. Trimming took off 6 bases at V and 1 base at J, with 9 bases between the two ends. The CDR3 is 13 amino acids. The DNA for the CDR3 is TGTGCCAGCAGGCCCAGGGGGAACACTGAAGCTTTCTTT. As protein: CASRPRGNTEAFF. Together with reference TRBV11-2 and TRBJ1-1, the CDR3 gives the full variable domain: EAGVAQSPRYKIIEKRQSVAFWCNPISGHATLYWYQQILGQGPKLLIQFQNNGVVDDSQLPKDRFSAERLKGVDSTLKIQPAKLEDSAVYLCASRPRGNTEAFFGQGTRLTVV.

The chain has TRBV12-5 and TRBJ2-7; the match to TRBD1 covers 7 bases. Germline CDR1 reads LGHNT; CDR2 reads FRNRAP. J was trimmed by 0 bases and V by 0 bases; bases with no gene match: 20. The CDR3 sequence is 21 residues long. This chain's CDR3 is CASGLVPLLRDSSLHSYEQYF. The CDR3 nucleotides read TGTGCTAGTGGTTTGGTACCCCTCCTGAGGGACAGTTCTCTTCACTCCTACGAGCAGTACTTC.

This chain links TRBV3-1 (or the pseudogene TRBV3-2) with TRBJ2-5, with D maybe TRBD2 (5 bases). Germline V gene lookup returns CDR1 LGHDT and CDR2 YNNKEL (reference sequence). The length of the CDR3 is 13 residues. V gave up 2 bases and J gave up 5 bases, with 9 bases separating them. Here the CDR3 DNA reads TGTGCCAGCAGCCAACGGGGAGAGGAGACCCAGTACTTC. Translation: CASSQRGEETQYF.

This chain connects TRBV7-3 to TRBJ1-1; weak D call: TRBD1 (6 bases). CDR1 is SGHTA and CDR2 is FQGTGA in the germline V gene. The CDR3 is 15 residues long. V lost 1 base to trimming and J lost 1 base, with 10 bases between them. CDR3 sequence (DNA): TGTGCCAGCAGCTTAATGGGGGCCCCGAACACTGAAGCTTTCTTT. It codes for CASSLMGAPNTEAFF.

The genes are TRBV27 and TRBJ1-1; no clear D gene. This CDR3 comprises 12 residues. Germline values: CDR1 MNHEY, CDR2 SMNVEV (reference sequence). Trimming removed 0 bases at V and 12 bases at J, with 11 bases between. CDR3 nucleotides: TGTGCCAGCAGTTTATCGCAGGTTCCAACTTTCTTT. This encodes CASSLSQVPTFF.

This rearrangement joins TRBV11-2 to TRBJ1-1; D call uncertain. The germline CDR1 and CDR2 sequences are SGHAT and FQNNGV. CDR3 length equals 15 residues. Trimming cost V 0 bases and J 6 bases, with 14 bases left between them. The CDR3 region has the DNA TGTGCCAGCAGCTTAGACTCGGGGAGAGAGTCTGAAGCTTTCTTT. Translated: CASSLDSGRESEAFF.

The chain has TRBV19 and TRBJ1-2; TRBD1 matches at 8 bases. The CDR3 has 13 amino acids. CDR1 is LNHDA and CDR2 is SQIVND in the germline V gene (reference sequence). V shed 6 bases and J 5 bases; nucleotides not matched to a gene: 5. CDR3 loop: CASRDTGGYGYTF. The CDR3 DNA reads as TGTGCCAGTAGGGATACAGGGGGTTATGGCTACACCTTC. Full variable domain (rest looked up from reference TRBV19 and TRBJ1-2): DGGITQSPKYLFRKEGQNVTLSCEQNLNHDAMYWYRQDPGQGLRLIYYSQIVNDFQKGDIAEGYSVSREKKESFPLTVTSAQKNPTAFYLCASRDTGGYGYTFGSGTRLTVV.

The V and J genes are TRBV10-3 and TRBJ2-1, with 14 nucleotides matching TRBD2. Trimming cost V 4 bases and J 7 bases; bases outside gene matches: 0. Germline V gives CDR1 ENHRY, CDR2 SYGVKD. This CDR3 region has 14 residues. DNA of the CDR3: TGTGCCATCAGTGGGACTAGCGGGGGGAATGAGCAGTTCTTC. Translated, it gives CAISGTSGGNEQFF.

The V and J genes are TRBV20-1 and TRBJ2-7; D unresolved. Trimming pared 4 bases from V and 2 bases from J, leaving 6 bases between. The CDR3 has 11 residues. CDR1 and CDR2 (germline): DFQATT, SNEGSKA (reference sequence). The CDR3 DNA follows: TGCAGTGCTACAGCGACCTACGAGCAGTACTTC. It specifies CSATATYEQYF.

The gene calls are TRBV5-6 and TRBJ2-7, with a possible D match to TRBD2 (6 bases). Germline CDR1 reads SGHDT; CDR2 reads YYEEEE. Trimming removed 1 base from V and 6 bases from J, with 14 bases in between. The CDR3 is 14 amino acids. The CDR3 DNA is TGTGCCAGCAGCTTGACTGCGACTAGTCGCGAGCAGTACGTC. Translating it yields CASSLTATSREQYV.